This T cell receptor beta chain appears in the sequencing data of a study of OX40 agonist ivuxolimab in advanced cancers. Overall study context: With ivuxolimab, an agonistic anti-OX40 (CD134) antibody, patients were treated. Recorded diagnoses for dose-escalation patients were hepatocellular carcinoma, melanoma, renal cell or head and neck cancer. Points from the study as a whole: Nonresponders included some who also had low normalized T-cell clonal expansion. Within 6 weeks, CD4+ and CD8+ blood T cells expanded clonally at 0.1 to 3.0 mg/kg.

Worth noting for this clone: The antigen is undetermined.

Clones were sequenced by immunoSEQ multiplex PCR, and TCRdb holds only the in-frame ones, with some missing. The data contain roughly 54,000 clones, more than 85% of them seen just once; the ten biggest clones take up 1.4%. The CDR3 has 14 amino acids. With V trimmed by 0 bases and J by 9 bases, 3 bases remained unmatched. Per germline, CDR1 SGHTS and CDR2 YDEGEE. The sequenced sample was CD4+ or CD8+ T cells sorted from blood, obtained in a trial of the OX40 agonist ivuxolimab. This receptor was identified in an adult with an advanced solid tumor such as melanoma, head and neck, liver or kidney cancer. The J gene is TRBJ2-4, the V gene TRBV5-8, with 10 bases matching TRBD2. The CDR3 is CASSLESGRGIQYF. Written as DNA, the CDR3 is TGTGCCAGCAGCTTGGAGAGCGGGAGGGGCATTCAGTACTTC.